The present T cell receptor beta chain was sequenced within a study of T cells in Graves' hyperthyroidism and ophthalmopathy. Study findings and constraints: Most thyroid-expanded clonotypes above 0.001 were also found in blood.

As to this clonotype: The antigen remains unidentified.

Germline loops: CDR1 LGHNA, CDR2 YSLEER. The V gene lost 1 base and the J gene lost 5 bases, with 15 bases spanning the gap. This CDR3 region has 15 residues. TCR beta CDR3 regions were amplified from RNA. The TCR CDR3 first-round RT-PCR relied on the HTBI primer set. From the multiplex PCR reads, TCRdb called clonotypes with MiXCR, one entry per CDR3 protein. The sample contains 560,000 or so distinct CDR3 sequences, 46% of which appear only once. The sample taken for sequencing was peripheral blood or thyroid tissue (not recorded which). J is TRBJ2-7 and V is TRBV4-3, with D possibly TRBD1 on 5 matching bases. The sequence was collected from a woman aged 18-29 years with Graves' hyperthyroidism. CDR3: CASSQVGAGSHEQYF. The CDR3 coding sequence is TGCGCCAGCAGCCAAGTAGGGGCAGGTAGCCACGAGCAGTACTTC.